This T cell receptor (beta chain) was identified during a study of cytomegalovirus exposure and HLA in healthy donors (dated by TCRdb to 2017 to 2019). Some background on the complete study: In an earlier analysis of 550 to 750 of the donors, 276 Gb of sequence data and some 120 million unique TCR beta sequences from roughly 180 million T cells were reported. Around 320 gigabases of sequencing data and tens of millions of unique TCR sequences were included in an early release covering under 650 HLA-typed donors. Of the 350 to 400 genotyped donors, roughly 80% fell in the genetic ancestry cluster associated with self-reported Caucasian donors. The study was designed to test whether signatures of past pathogen exposure could be identified by cataloging public T cell receptors. The study used immunosequencing to profile the T cell repertoires of about 670 subjects and linked those repertoires to cytomegalovirus serostatus. In addition to the first cohort of approximately 670 subjects, a separate validation cohort of some 120 different subjects was used. The study combined high-throughput TCR immunosequencing, statistical association of individual TCRs with disease status, and machine learning to predict cytomegalovirus infection status. To study patterns of TCR occurrence, a later analysis re-analyzed previously published TCR beta repertoires from under 750 donors and added high-resolution HLA genotyping. Rather than using new phenotypic data, the later analysis identified candidate immune exposures from TCR beta sequences and from how often those sequences occurred across donors. In an earlier analysis of 550 to 700 of the donors, high-throughput TCR beta sequencing was used to judge whether each TCR beta V gene segment behaved as functional or pseudogenic. Alongside the repertoire data, information on donor age, sex, ethnicity and CMV serostatus was compiled. A later genetic analysis took genome-wide SNP genotypes for about 65% of the 666 donors and used that subset as a discovery cohort. Every discovery cohort repertoire had been produced on one sequencing platform. Both class I and class II loci were covered by HLA typing, at four-digit resolution. Typing coverage varied by locus: about 629-640 donors for A, B, C, DRB1 and DQB1; some 520 for DQA1; about 570 for DPA1; roughly 470 for DPB1. About five DR-DQ haplotypes were handled as single units for association and clustering because linkage in the cohort was strong. On average, 235,054 unique TCR beta nucleotide sequences were sequenced per donor among fewer than 500 genotyped donors of the cohort, with roughly 18% of those sequences being non-productive.

As concerns this clone: No antigen is known for it.

Library method: the immunoSEQ multiplex PCR assay. The multiplex PCR relied on a mix of 60 forward primers for TCR Vbeta segments and 13 reverse primers for TCR Jbeta segments. The CDR3 region of rearranged TCR beta genes was amplified from genomic DNA by a multiplex PCR assay. The Illumina HiSeq System was used to sequence the amplified TCR beta libraries as 87-base-pair reads. Per the authors' processing: In a later analysis, 80 million or so unique TCR beta chains were counted across the 500 to 850 repertoires, and some 10 million of these chains were shared by at least two donors. Raw reads were error-corrected and collapsed into unique sequences with a nearest-neighbor algorithm that merged closely related sequences to remove PCR and sequencing errors. To assign V, D and J gene segments, CDR3 sequences were aligned to IMGT reference sequences. Each retained sequence needed at least a six-nucleotide match to both a V gene segment and a J gene segment. A rearrangement counted as productive if the CDR3 had no stop codons and remained in frame with V and J, and every other rearrangement counted as non-productive. Following IMGT convention, CDR3 was defined as the stretch from the second conserved V-encoded cysteine up to the conserved J-encoded phenylalanine. The earlier analysis of approximately 590 of the donors excluded any sequence lacking an unambiguous match to a single V gene segment. In an earlier analysis of 450 to 750 of the donors, a V segment was called functional when productive rearrangements were above 56.7%, and segregating when the standard deviation between donors exceeded 5%. A statistical classification framework was built to diagnose cytomegalovirus status from the catalog of TCR beta chain sequences. In a later analysis, V and J genes were assigned by comparing TCR nucleotide sequences against IMGT/GENE-DB human TR gene sequences. Using the TCRdist pipeline, a later analysis assigned CDR3 sequences along with most-parsimonious VDJ recombination scenarios. In a later analysis, every TCR beta chain was defined by the combination of its CDR3 amino acid sequence and its V-gene family, and reads without a unique V-gene family were dropped. A later analysis removed 592 highly shared, low-generation-probability nucleotide sequences to deal with suspected cross-contamination and a sequencing artifact. In a later analysis, a clonal expansion index for each public chain was calculated from normalized within-repertoire ranks of inferred template counts. Generation probabilities in a later analysis came from a VDJ recombination model fitted to out-of-frame rearrangements, and those results were checked against IGoR. Hypergeometric tests were used in a later analysis to score TCR-TCR, TCR-HLA and TCR-CMV co-occurrence, with a repertoire-size bias correction applied to the TCR pairs. To estimate false discovery rates, a later analysis permuted the HLA or CMV assignments 20 times. In a later analysis, co-occurring TCRs were grouped with DBSCAN, and TCRdist sequence similarity was added when clustering was performed within HLA-allele-positive subsets. Co-occurrence clustering excluded repertoires with fewer than 30,000 or more than 120,000 public chains, plus five with anomalous nucleotide sharing. The source is immuneACCESS, and TCRdb retained only in-frame sequences with V and J called. Part of the clones is not carried over; for the studies checked, unresolved V genes explain less than half of this, and the remainder is unexplained. That table is the source of V, J and clone size, and D and trimming were worked out from the DNA. The sample's table lists a count of 65,000 to 95,000 clones. The top ten hold 1.4% to 1.5% of the sample.

In total, approximately 700 healthy bone marrow donors made up the cohort. At the time of sampling, all cohort members were nominally healthy, though unrecorded immune exposures were likely present. The donor tested CMV seronegative and was one of the 352 seronegative cohort members. Each donor provided a peripheral blood sample, and peripheral blood mononuclear cells were used for TCR beta sequencing. Genomic DNA extraction from the blood cell samples was performed with the Qiagen DNeasy Blood Extraction Kit. The junction shows trimming of 5 bases on V and 6 bases on J, and the gene matches do not reach 8 bases of it. The germline V gene encodes CDR1 LNHDA and CDR2 SQIVND (reference sequence). The CDR3 starts with the cysteine, ends with the phenylalanine, and has 14 residues. Just CDR3 DNA is preserved here, 42 bases in frame from base 1. Broader findings and caveats from the paper: V-gene and J-gene trimming of TCR beta chains was associated with a missense DCLRE1C variant in a later genetic analysis, and the association was replicated in an independent cohort. Most TCR sequences were observed very rarely across donors, whereas some public TCRs were present in many individuals. In both the original and validation cohorts, the classifier was reported to diagnose cytomegalovirus status with high specificity and sensitivity. In a later analysis, most CMV-associated TCR beta chains were found to appear HLA-restricted, with HLA associations seemingly driven largely by CMV exposure. Several of the top co-occurrence clusters appeared to be linked to parvovirus B19, influenza, CMV and Epstein-Barr virus, according to a later analysis. Compared with the roughly 670-donor mean, donors in an Asian-associated ancestry cluster had fewer N-insertions in productive TCRs, according to a later genetic analysis. In a later analysis, the rate of TCR association differed among HLA loci, with DRB1 alleles having the most associated TCRs and HLA-C alleles having the fewest. Specific HLA alleles were associated with around 18,000 TCR beta sequences at a false discovery rate of 0.05 in a later analysis. Because some donors lacked HLA typing at each locus, the association tests relied only on the typed subset. For the cohort, immune exposure information was limited to CMV serostatus. A further reported finding was that TCR beta sequences accurately predicted the HLA-A and HLA-B alleles for most subjects in the first cohort. A cluster of highly shared sequence variants was judged likely to be a technical artifact of the sequencing pipeline. In vitro tests confirmed that a few of the cytomegalovirus-associated TCR beta chains recognize cytomegalovirus antigens. The authors suggested that the approach could potentially be extended to other disease states and immunological phenotypes. A total of 150 or so TCR beta chains were listed by the study as associated with cytomegalovirus. Assigning TCR associations to individual alleles was difficult when HLA alleles, especially DR and DQ, strongly co-occurred. The cohort was sequenced for TCR beta chains only, and without alpha or paired-chain data the features that could be detected were limited. Over 15 rarely observed V segments, including chromosome 9 orphons, were excluded from the earlier analysis of approximately 500 of the donors because counts were too low. The presence/absence analyses assumed that sequencing depth was roughly uniform across donors, and that assumption may not be true. Compared with equally common non-associated chains, HLA-associated TCR beta chains in a later analysis were more clonally expanded and had lower generation probabilities. Some IMGT-functional V segments, including TRBV6-2 and TRBV6-3, could not be told apart with the 87-base-pair reads, so those segments were excluded. In an earlier analysis of around 600 of the donors, most TCR beta V segments appeared in productive rearrangements about 87% or about 30% of the time, broadly matching IMGT annotations. Linkage disequilibrium might explain the correlated functional status among segregating V segments, but an unknown experimental factor could not be excluded.

The sequence is built from TRBV19 and TRBJ1-1, with 8 bases matching TRBD1. The TCR comes from a woman between 55 and 75 years old in good health and CMV-seronegative. Material: PBMCs. The CDR3 loop reads CASSRPSTGAEAFF. The DNA sequence is as follows: TGTGCCAGTAGTCGCCCATCGACAGGGGCTGAAGCTTTCTTT.